The 21 T cell receptor beta chains presented below share a single source sample, sequenced in a study of lymphopenia after photon versus proton radiotherapy. The method was immunoSEQ multiplex PCR; TCRdb's version includes in-frame clones alone and lacks a portion of them. The sample has around 150,000 clones; about 85% are singletons. Sample: peripheral blood, taken from a patient treated with photon-based radiotherapy. The receptors shown here come from a man aged 50 or older with gastric cancer.

The gene calls are TRBV14 and TRBJ2-7; D uncertain. CDR3 length equals 16 residues. V lost 1 base and J lost 0, with 13 bases in between. Germline V gene data show CDR1 as SGHDN and CDR2 as FVKESK. The CDR3 bases are TGTGCCAGCAGCCAAGGGGCGGCCCGAGGCTCCTACGAGCAGTACTTC. This translates into CASSQGAARGSYEQYF.

The genes are TRBV7-2 and TRBJ2-1; 9 positions match TRBD2. This CDR3 is built from 16 residues. Germline V gene lookup returns CDR1 SGHTA and CDR2 FQGNSA. V trimming: 5 bases; J trimming: 7 bases; junction bases outside the gene matches: 12. The CDR3: CASSPYPSGNYNEQFF. The DNA for the CDR3 is TGTGCCAGCAGCCCGTACCCTAGCGGGAATTATAATGAGCAGTTCTTC.

The chain couples TRBV7-9 to TRBJ2-7, with D maybe TRBD1 (6 bases). This CDR3 is built from 13 residues. Between the trimmed V and J ends, which lost 4 bases and 6 bases, there was a span of 13 bases. Germline CDR1 SEHNR, CDR2 FQNEAQ (reference sequence). DNA for the CDR3: TGTGCCAGCAGCTCCACAGGGACCGGCGAGCAGTACTTC. This encodes CASSSTGTGEQYF.

The chain links TRBV4-1 to TRBJ1-5; D is uncertain. V shed 1 base and J shed 11 bases, with 15 bases lying between them. The V gene's germline CDR1 is MGHRA and CDR2 YSYEKL. This CDR3 is built from 14 residues. Written as DNA, the CDR3 is TGCGCCAGCAGCCAAGCACAAAATTTGGGGACCCAGCATTTT. It specifies CASSQAQNLGTQHF.

The chain has TRBV15 and TRBJ1-1; D is uncertain. CDR3 size: 14 residues. Trimming cost V 1 base and J 4 bases, with 10 bases left between them. CDR1 is LNHNV, CDR2 YYDKDF, per germline (reference sequence). The CDR3 nucleotides are TGTGCCACCAGCAGAGCCCCGGAGGTCACTGAAGCTTTCTTT. It translates to CATSRAPEVTEAFF.

This chain links TRBV28 with TRBJ1-4, with TRBD1 matching 7 bases. The CDR3 sequence is 15 residues long. V dropped 3 bases and J dropped 6; count of bases not matched to a gene: 7. Looked up from germline, CDR1 is MDHEN and CDR2 is SYDVKM. CDR3 nucleotide sequence: TGTGCCAGCAGTTTCTTGAATCAGGGGGATGAAAAACTGTTTTTT. It encodes CASSFLNQGDEKLFF.

The V gene is TRBV19, the J gene TRBJ2-2; 8 nucleotides agree with TRBD1. Germline-derived CDR1 and CDR2 are LNHDA and SQIVND (reference sequence). The CDR3 is 16 amino acids. Trimming removed 0 bases from V and 2 bases from J; junction bases left unmatched: 2. DNA for the CDR3: TGTGCCAGTAGTATAGACAGGGGGCGAAACACCGGGGAGCTGTTTTTT. Its protein product is CASSIDRGRNTGELFF.

This clone has just a few counts. The V and J genes are TRBV29-1 and TRBJ2-1, with TRBD1 matching over 8 bases. The CDR3 length is 14 residues. CDR1 and CDR2 from the germline V gene are SQVTM and ANQGSEA. V lost 7 bases, J lost 4 bases, and 9 bases stayed unmatched. This CDR3 reads CSALGGTGYNEQFF. CDR3 DNA sequence: TGCAGCGCTCTAGGGGGGACAGGTTACAATGAGCAGTTCTTC.

The chain combines TRBV7-9 with TRBJ2-1, with D possibly being TRBD2 (5 bases). The V end lost 6 bases, the J end lost 10 bases, and 13 bases lay between the germline ends. Germline CDR1 reads SEHNR; CDR2 reads FQNEAQ (reference sequence). CDR3 length: 12 amino acids. Here the CDR3 DNA reads TGTGCCAGCAGACCGGACGGACTCGAGCAGTTCTTC. Translated: CASRPDGLEQFF.

The chain couples TRBV6-1 to TRBJ2-2, with 7 bases fitting TRBD1. CDR1 is MNHNS and CDR2 is SASEGT in the germline V gene. The ends lost 5 bases at V and 3 bases at J; junction bases unmatched: 6. The CDR3 length is 15 residues. The CDR3 protein is CASSPGTDDTGELFF. The CDR3 coding sequence is TGTGCCAGCAGTCCCGGGACAGATGACACCGGGGAGCTGTTTTTT.

The chain links TRBV29-1 to TRBJ1-1; D is unclear. Germline V gene lookup returns CDR1 SQVTM and CDR2 ANQGSEA. The CDR3 runs 12 residues. V lost 4 bases to trimming and J lost 5 bases, with 11 bases between them. The CDR3 DNA follows: TGCAGCGTTGCACGGGGAGAGACTGAAGCTTTCTTT. Translation: CSVARGETEAFF.

This clone was picked up one time. V gene TRBV7-2 combines with J gene TRBJ2-2; the D is unclear. The CDR3 has 13 residues. CDR1 is SGHTA, CDR2 FQGNSA, per germline. V gave up 2 bases and J gave up 9 bases, with 10 bases separating them. Written as DNA, the CDR3 is TGTGCCAGCAGCTTACCCGGAGCCTGGGAGCTGTTTTTT. Its protein is CASSLPGAWELFF.

The rearrangement uses TRBV6-5 and TRBJ2-3; the D gene could be TRBD1 or TRBD2 (5 bases each). Germline loops: CDR1 MNHEY, CDR2 SVGAGI. Trimming cost V 0 bases and J 6 bases, with 13 bases left between them. CDR3 size: 15 residues. The CDR3 here is CASSYSFARGDTQYF. DNA of the CDR3: TGTGCCAGCAGTTACTCTTTCGCGAGGGGCGATACGCAGTATTTT.

This chain links TRBV19 with TRBJ1-5, with 9 nucleotides matching TRBD1. This CDR3 is built from 14 residues. V shed 5 bases, J shed 7 bases, and the junction held 6 bases outside the gene matches. Germline loops: CDR1 LNHDA, CDR2 SQIVND (reference sequence). The CDR3 region is CASSGQGQGQPQHF. In nucleotides, the CDR3 is TGTGCCAGTAGTGGACAGGGACAGGGCCAGCCCCAGCATTTT.

V and J are TRBV5-1 and TRBJ1-1; unclear D gene. CDR3 length equals 14 residues. Trimming took 2 bases from V and 5 from J, leaving 13 bases between them. Germline lookup yields CDR1 SGHRS and CDR2 YFSETQ. CDR3 bases: TGCGCCAGCAGCTTTGAGGGAGGTAGAACTGAAGCTTTCTTT. Protein product: CASSFEGGRTEAFF.

The chain combines TRBV7-9 with TRBJ1-4, with a weak D call TRBD1 (5 bases). Germline values: CDR1 SEHNR, CDR2 FQNEAQ (reference sequence). This CDR3 has 14 residues. Trimming cost V 8 bases and J 7 bases, with 17 bases left between them. The CDR3 protein is CASRREGIGEKLFF. CDR3 nucleotides: TGTGCCAGCCGTCGGGAGGGGATTGGTGAAAAACTGTTTTTT.

This chain uses TRBV30 with TRBJ2-5, with 12 bases aligning to TRBD1. Germline loops: CDR1 GTSNPN, CDR2 SVGIG (reference sequence). Trimming removed 3 bases from V and 8 bases from J; junction bases left unmatched: 16. The CDR3 loop spans 17 amino acids. CDR3 sequence: CAWRPHGTGGTKITQYF. CDR3 in DNA: TGTGCCTGGAGGCCTCATGGGACAGGGGGCACAAAAATAACCCAGTACTTC. The variable domain in full, with the rest retrieved from reference TRBV30 and TRBJ2-5, is SQTIHQWPATLVQPVGSPLSLECTVEGTSNPNLYWYRQAAGRGLQLLFYSVGIGQISSEVPQNLSASRPQDRQFILSSKKLLLSDSGFYLCAWRPHGTGGTKITQYFGPGTRLLVL.

This clone was recorded a few times. The gene calls are TRBV6-5 and TRBJ2-5, with 7 positions matching TRBD1. The DNA end is more similar to TRBJ2-7, so the J call may be wrong. This CDR3 has 15 amino acids. Germline CDR1 and CDR2: MNHEY and SVGAGI. The CDR3 DNA is TGTGCCAGCAGTTACGAAGCAGGGGGTTCCTACGAGCAGTACTTC. Protein product: CASSYEAGGSYEQYF.

The rearrangement links TRBV7-2 to TRBJ1-5; possible D gene TRBD1, 5 bases. Germline loops: CDR1 SGHTA, CDR2 FQGNSA. The V end was cut by 1 base, the J end by 9 bases, with 16 bases between. This CDR3 is 15 amino acids long. Here the CDR3 reads CASSLDLGVSGPQHF. The CDR3 bases are TGTGCCAGCAGCTTAGATTTGGGGGTTTCGGGGCCCCAGCATTTT.

The chain joins TRBV7-8 to TRBJ2-7; D perhaps matches TRBD1 (6 bases). CDR1 and CDR2 from the germline V gene are SGHVS and FQNEAQ. V was pared by 3 bases and J by 5 bases, with 17 bases between. The length of the CDR3 is 15 residues. The chain's CDR3 is CASSFYSIGGNEQYF. CDR3 bases: TGTGCCAGCAGCTTTTATTCAATAGGGGGAAACGAGCAGTACTTC.

This rearrangement joins TRBV15 to TRBJ2-3, with D perhaps TRBD2 (6 bases). The CDR3 covers 14 residues. Trimming shortened V by 5 bases and J by 4 bases, and 13 bases separated the two germline ends. The germline gives CDR1 LNHNV, CDR2 YYDKDF (reference sequence). The CDR3 DNA sequence: TGTGCCACCAGCGGCGGCGGGACGGCAGATACGCAGTATTTT. It codes for CATSGGGTADTQYF. Full variable domain (rest looked up from reference TRBV15 and TRBJ2-3): DAMVIQNPRYQVTQFGKPVTLSCSQTLNHNVMYWYQQKSSQAPKLLFHYYDKDFNNEADTPDNFQSRRPNTSFCFLDIRSPGLGDTAMYLCATSGGGTADTQYFGPGTRLTVL.